Listed below are T cell receptor beta chains from one sample, sequenced in a study of shared clonotypes between healthy human individuals. The data were produced by immunoSEQ multiplex PCR, yet TCRdb's version contains in-frame clones alone and is incomplete. Of millions of clones in the sample, roughly 94% were seen once. Sequencing was performed on naive CD4+ T cells sorted from blood. All receptors derive from a young man in good health. The CDR3 runs from the conserved cysteine through the conserved F or W. The order of the fields is J gene, CDR3 length, V gene, clone size, D gene, CDR3 DNA, CDR3 protein. D genes are given only for firm matches. Only part of the rows carry a size: once, few, many, or a class if the clone is expanded.

J: TRBJ2-1
length: 15
V: TRBV4-3
size: -
D: -
DNA: TGCGCCAGCAGCCAAGAAGGTAGCGGCTACAATGAGCAGTTCTTC
CDR3: CASSQEGSGYNEQFF

J: TRBJ1-1
length: 13
V: TRBV29-1
size: once
D: -
DNA: TGCAGCGTTGTTATCGGGGGCCAAACTGAAGCTTTCTTT
CDR3: CSVVIGGQTEAFF

J: TRBJ2-2
length: 16
V: TRBV9
size: -
D: -
DNA: TGTGCCAGCAGCGTAGGAGGGAACCAGAACACCGGGGAGCTGTTTTTT
CDR3: CASSVGGNQNTGELFF

J: TRBJ2-7
length: 15
V: TRBV27
size: few
D: TRBD2
DNA: TGTGCCAGCAGTTTTGGGGGACTAGCGGGAGGGGTGCAGTACTTC
CDR3: CASSFGGLAGGVQYF

J: TRBJ2-3
length: 15
V: TRBV19
size: -
D: TRBD2
DNA: TGTGCCAGTAGTACTAGCGGGAGCTCGGGAGATACGCAGTATTTT
CDR3: CASSTSGSSGDTQYF

J: TRBJ1-1
length: 14
V: TRBV18
size: -
D: -
DNA: TGTGCCAGCTCACCGGGTCAGAATGGAGGGGAAGCTTTCTTT
CDR3: CASSPGQNGGEAFF

J: TRBJ2-2
length: 14
V: TRBV6-6
size: -
D: -
DNA: TGTGCCAGCAGTTACTCTCTCTCCTCCGGGGAGCTGTTTTTT
CDR3: CASSYSLSSGELFF

J: TRBJ1-4
length: 15
V: TRBV10-3
size: -
D: TRBD1
DNA: TGTGCCATCAGCAGAGGACAGGGGCAGGGTGAAAAACTGTTTTTT
CDR3: CAISRGQGQGEKLFF

J: TRBJ2-2
length: 16
V: TRBV7-9
size: -
D: -
DNA: TGTGCCAGCAGCTCCTACGGGGGAGCAGTCACCGGGGAGCTGTTTTTT
CDR3: CASSSYGGAVTGELFF

J: TRBJ1-2
length: 17
V: TRBV5-3
size: -
D: TRBD1
DNA: TGTGCCAGAAGCGCCCCGGGACAGGGACCTGTTTACTATGGCTACACCTTC
CDR3: CARSAPGQGPVYYGYTF

J: TRBJ1-5
length: 13
V: TRBV11-2
size: -
D: -
DNA: TGTGCCAGCAGCTTAGGCGAGGGTCAGCCCCAGCATTTT
CDR3: CASSLGEGQPQHF

J: TRBJ2-1
length: 15
V: TRBV18
size: -
D: -
DNA: TGTGCCAGCTCACCACCAACTGGGGGATACAATGAGCAGTTCTTC
CDR3: CASSPPTGGYNEQFF

J: TRBJ1-3
length: 16
V: TRBV11-2
size: -
D: -
DNA: TGTGCCAGCAGCTTAGGGGCAAGCTCCTCTGGAAACACCATATATTTT
CDR3: CASSLGASSSGNTIYF

J: TRBJ1-5
length: 14
V: TRBV5-6
size: -
D: -
DNA: TGTGCCAGCAGCTTCTCCAGCAGCAATCAGCCCCAGCATTTT
CDR3: CASSFSSSNQPQHF

J: TRBJ1-5
length: 14
V: TRBV11-2
size: -
D: -
DNA: TGTGCCAGCAGCTCCCAAGATAGCAATCAGCCCCAGCATTTT
CDR3: CASSSQDSNQPQHF

J: TRBJ2-5
length: 13
V: TRBV11-3
size: -
D: -
DNA: TGTGCCAGCAGCTTAGGAGGACAAGAGACCCAGTACTTC
CDR3: CASSLGGQETQYF

J: TRBJ1-2
length: 14
V: TRBV30
size: -
D: -
DNA: TGTGCCGGACCCGGGCGGGGAGGAAACTATGGCTACACCTTC
CDR3: CAGPGRGGNYGYTF

J: TRBJ1-1
length: 15
V: TRBV5-1
size: -
D: -
DNA: TGCGCCAGCAGCGTACAGGGTACAGGCCACACTGAAGCTTTCTTT
CDR3: CASSVQGTGHTEAFF

J: TRBJ2-5
length: 13
V: TRBV7-6
size: -
D: -
DNA: TGTGCCAGCAGCTTAGTCTTTTTGGAGACCCAGTACTTC
CDR3: CASSLVFLETQYF

J: TRBJ2-4
length: 18
V: TRBV14
size: -
D: TRBD2
DNA: TGTGCCAGCAGCCAAGACTCCGGACTAGCGTTAGCCAAAAACATTCAGTACTTC
CDR3: CASSQDSGLALAKNIQYF

J: TRBJ2-7
length: 13
V: TRBV30
size: -
D: -
DNA: TGTGCCTGGAGTGTAACACTTACCTACGAGCAGTACTTC
CDR3: CAWSVTLTYEQYF

J: TRBJ2-7
length: 16
V: TRBV5-6
size: -
D: TRBD2
DNA: TGTGCCAGCAGCTCGTTCCTCTGGACTAGCCCCTACGAGCAGTACTTC
CDR3: CASSSFLWTSPYEQYF

J: TRBJ2-7
length: 16
V: TRBV7-2
size: -
D: -
DNA: TGTGCCAGCAGCTTAGGCCGGGGGTATAGCTCCTACGAGCAGTACTTC
CDR3: CASSLGRGYSSYEQYF

J: TRBJ2-5
length: 12
V: TRBV18
size: -
D: -
DNA: TGTGCCAGCTCACCGTTGTTAGAGACCCAGTACTTC
CDR3: CASSPLLETQYF

J: TRBJ1-6
length: 15
V: TRBV5-1
size: -
D: -
DNA: TGCGCCAGCAGCTTGGCCACAGGGACGGGTTCACCCCTCCACTTT
CDR3: CASSLATGTGSPLHF

J: TRBJ2-5
length: 15
V: TRBV4-1
size: once
D: -
DNA: TGCGCCAGCAGCCTTACCCCTTTGTCGGCGGAGACCCAGTACTTC
CDR3: CASSLTPLSAETQYF

J: TRBJ2-3
length: 12
V: TRBV29-1
size: -
D: -
DNA: TGCAGCGAGGTTCGTTGGGCTAATACGCAGTATTTT
CDR3: CSEVRWANTQYF

J: TRBJ1-4
length: 15
V: TRBV28
size: -
D: -
DNA: TGTGCCAGCAGTCCCTCCGGGACTACTGATGAAAAACTGTTTTTT
CDR3: CASSPSGTTDEKLFF

J: TRBJ2-7
length: 15
V: TRBV29-1
size: -
D: -
DNA: TGCAGCGTGACCCGCGCAGTAGGGCCATCCTACGAGCAGTACTTC
CDR3: CSVTRAVGPSYEQYF

J: TRBJ1-5
length: 15
V: TRBV4-3
size: -
D: -
DNA: TGCGCCAGCAGCCAAGATGCACGGAGCAATCAGCCCCAGCATTTT
CDR3: CASSQDARSNQPQHF

J: TRBJ2-1
length: 11
V: TRBV2
size: -
D: -
DNA: TGTGCCGGGGGGATACACAATGAGCAGTTCTTC
CDR3: CAGGIHNEQFF

J: TRBJ1-1
length: 14
V: TRBV7-9
size: -
D: -
DNA: TGTGCCAGCAGCCAGGGGACGGGGAACCCTGAAGCTTTCTTT
CDR3: CASSQGTGNPEAFF

J: TRBJ2-5
length: 14
V: TRBV19
size: -
D: TRBD1
DNA: TGTGCCACCGCGACGGGACAGTCCGTGGAGACCCAGTACTTC
CDR3: CATATGQSVETQYF

J: TRBJ2-5
length: 16
V: TRBV5-1
size: -
D: -
DNA: TGCGCCAGCAGCTTGGCGTTGTCTATCGCGCAAGAGACCCAGTACTTC
CDR3: CASSLALSIAQETQYF

J: TRBJ2-1
length: 16
V: TRBV6-1
size: -
D: -
DNA: TGTGCCAGCAGTGCCCCCGGAAGGGGAGGCTACAATGAGCAGTTCTTC
CDR3: CASSAPGRGGYNEQFF

J: TRBJ2-7
length: 15
V: TRBV10-1
size: -
D: TRBD1
DNA: TGCGCCAACTGGAATATCGGGACAGGGCCCTACGAGCAGTACTTC
CDR3: CANWNIGTGPYEQYF

J: TRBJ2-7
length: 13
V: TRBV7-9
size: -
D: -
DNA: TGTGCCAGCAGCTTCGGGGGAAACTACGAGCAGTACTTC
CDR3: CASSFGGNYEQYF

J: TRBJ2-5
length: 16
V: TRBV15
size: -
D: -
DNA: TGTGCCTCCACACGCGAAGAGGGGGTGGGCCTCGAGACCCAGTACTTC
CDR3: CASTREEGVGLETQYF

J: TRBJ2-1
length: 13
V: TRBV29-1
size: -
D: TRBD1
DNA: TGCAGCGTCGGACAGGGGGCGCAAAATGAGCAGTTCTTC
CDR3: CSVGQGAQNEQFF

J: TRBJ1-3
length: 13
V: TRBV5-8
size: -
D: -
DNA: TGTGCCAGCAGCTTAGGATCTGGAAACACCATATATTTT
CDR3: CASSLGSGNTIYF

J: TRBJ1-5
length: 13
V: TRBV6-1
size: -
D: -
DNA: TGTGCCAGCAGTTTCATGGGGAATCAGCCCCAGCATTTT
CDR3: CASSFMGNQPQHF

J: TRBJ2-7
length: 13
V: TRBV29-1
size: -
D: TRBD1
DNA: TGCAGCGTTGGAGACAGGGTACCCTACGAGCAGTACTTC
CDR3: CSVGDRVPYEQYF

J: TRBJ1-2
length: 17
V: TRBV28
size: -
D: -
DNA: TGTGCCAGCAGTTTTCTCTATGGTAGGACAGCGCAGTCTGGCTACACCTTC
CDR3: CASSFLYGRTAQSGYTF

J: TRBJ1-6
length: 14
V: TRBV6-6
size: -
D: -
DNA: TGTGCCAGCAGTTACTCGGACTCCAATTCACCCCTCCACTTT
CDR3: CASSYSDSNSPLHF

J: TRBJ1-3
length: 18
V: TRBV10-3
size: few
D: TRBD1
DNA: TGTGCCATCAGGGAGACAGGGGGGCATTTACAGTCTGGAAACACCATATATTTT
CDR3: CAIRETGGHLQSGNTIYF